This entry lists 18 T cell receptor beta chains sequenced from one sample in a study of PD-1 blockade in classical Hodgkin lymphoma. Time point here: cycle 4 day 1 (C4D1), after 5 to 7 weeks of nivolumab. Every single patient, without exception, relapsed after autologous stem cell transplantation, and brentuximab vedotin exposure varied. Method: immunoSEQ multiplex PCR; TCRdb's copy keeps in-frame clones and lacks some. The sample holds over 60,000 clones, about 90% seen once. Sequencing was performed on peripheral blood mononuclear cells (PBMCs), taken before the fourth cycle of nivolumab. The receptors derive from a human donor with classical Hodgkin lymphoma.

The chain combines TRBV6-1 with TRBJ1-5; TRBD1 is a possible D gene (6 bases). Deletions cut 9 bases from V and 3 bases from J, with 12 bases between. This CDR3 has 13 amino acids. The germline V gene has CDR1 MNHNS and CDR2 SASEGT. The CDR3 region has the DNA TGTGCCAGTACGGACAGCATCAATCAGCCCCAGCATTTT. This encodes CASTDSINQPQHF.

The CDR3 nucleotides read TGCAGCGTTGCAGCGGGGGGGCTTTCCTACAATGAGCAGTTCTTC. Encoded protein: CSVAAGGLSYNEQFF. The gene calls are TRBV29-1 and TRBJ2-1; 10 bases are a match to TRBD2. V was pared by 4 bases and J by 1 base, with 4 bases of the junction left unmatched. CDR1 is SQVTM, CDR2 ANQGSEA, per germline. The CDR3 length is 15 residues.

The chain carries TRBV4-2 and TRBJ1-6; D gene ambiguous. V was clipped by 2 bases and J by 0 bases, with 8 bases between them. Germline V lookup: CDR1 LGHNA, CDR2 YNFKEQ. The CDR3 is 16 residues long. The CDR3 loop reads CASSQRGSSYNSPLHF. The CDR3 DNA is TGTGCCAGCAGCCAACGGGGTAGCTCCTATAATTCACCCCTCCACTTT.

The chain employs TRBV6-1 and TRBJ1-1; D perhaps matches TRBD1 (6 bases). Trimming removed 11 bases at V and 0 bases at J, with 13 bases between. The CDR3 totals 13 residues. Looked up from germline, CDR1 is MNHNS and CDR2 is SASEGT. CDR3 region: CASRGALNTEAFF. DNA of the CDR3: TGTGCCTCGCGGGGGGCGCTGAACACTGAAGCTTTCTTT.

This chain joins TRBV7-9 and TRBJ1-4, with no clear D. The CDR3 is made up of 12 amino acids. The germline V gene encodes CDR1 SEHNR and CDR2 FQNEAQ (reference sequence). Trimming removed 5 bases at V and 7 bases at J, with 8 bases between. The CDR3 loop reads CASSGDSEKLFF. The CDR3 nucleotides are TGTGCCAGCAGCGGGGATAGTGAAAAACTGTTTTTT.

The genes are TRBV4-1 and TRBJ1-3; D uncertain. Per germline, CDR1 MGHRA and CDR2 YSYEKL. Deletions cut 1 base from V and 0 bases from J, with 16 bases between. The CDR3 loop spans 18 amino acids. The CDR3 is CASSQVRGRAVSGNTIYF. Written as DNA, the CDR3 is TGCGCCAGCAGCCAAGTCCGGGGTCGGGCCGTCTCTGGAAACACCATATATTTT.

This sequence joins TRBV7-9 and TRBJ1-5, with TRBD1 identical over 7 bases. The CDR3 consists of 17 residues. Per the germline V gene, CDR1 is SEHNR and CDR2 is FQNEAQ (reference sequence). Trimming cost V 1 base and J 2 bases; bases outside gene matches: 8. In DNA form, the CDR3 reads TGTGCCAGCAGCTTAGAGGACAGGCGGAGGGGCAATCAGCCCCAGCATTTT. It encodes CASSLEDRRRGNQPQHF.

This clone was picked up one time. The chain recombines TRBV10-1 with TRBJ2-3; the match to TRBD2 covers 9 bases. The CDR3 extends over 15 amino acids. Looked up from germline, CDR1 is WNHNN and CDR2 is SYGVQD (reference sequence). V lost 7 bases and J lost 0; bases outside the gene matches: 5. Here the CDR3 DNA reads TGCGCCAGCACCGCAGGGACTAGCAGCACAGATACGCAGTATTTT. It translates to CASTAGTSSTDTQYF.

V gene TRBV27 combines with J gene TRBJ2-5; D gene ambiguous. There are 14 residues in the CDR3. The germline gives CDR1 MNHEY, CDR2 SMNVEV (reference sequence). The ends were cut back, 5 bases at V and 5 bases at J, with 15 bases in the middle. In DNA form, the CDR3 reads TGTGCCAGCAGTCCGAGCGACAAATGGGAGACCCAGTACTTC. It is translated as CASSPSDKWETQYF.

The rearrangement links TRBV12-5 to TRBJ1-4, with TRBD1 matching 10 bases. The V gene end was trimmed by 1 base and the J gene end by 5 bases; junction bases not matched to a gene: 4. The CDR3 sequence is 16 residues long. Germline V lookup: CDR1 LGHNT, CDR2 FRNRAP. CDR3 residues: CASGLGPGQGNEKLFF. CDR3 DNA: TGTGCTAGTGGTTTGGGACCGGGACAGGGGAATGAAAAACTGTTTTTT.

The chain is built from TRBV25-1 and TRBJ2-3; D gene ambiguous. The V and J ends lost 4 bases and 5 bases respectively, with 7 bases between them. Germline V gene lookup returns CDR1 MGHDK and CDR2 SYGVNS. The CDR3 is 12 residues long. CDR3 in DNA: TGTGCCAGCAGTGGGTGGGGAGATACGCAGTATTTT. Protein: CASSGWGDTQYF.

The chain has TRBV7-2 and TRBJ2-3; D uncertain. V lost 8 bases, J lost 6 bases, and 6 bases lay in between. CDR1 is SGHTA, CDR2 FQGNSA, per germline. The CDR3 is 10 residues long. CDR3 amino acids: CASQGDTQYF. In DNA, the CDR3 is TGTGCCAGCCAAGGGGATACGCAGTATTTT.

V is TRBV7-2 and J is TRBJ1-1; D unresolved. From germline, CDR1 is SGHTA and CDR2 FQGNSA. Trimming took off 1 base at V and 0 bases at J, with 6 bases between the two ends. The CDR3 totals 14 residues. CDR3 sequence reads: CASSLGSVNTEAFF. The CDR3 DNA sequence: TGTGCCAGCAGCTTAGGATCTGTGAACACTGAAGCTTTCTTT. Using reference TRBV7-2 and TRBJ1-1 for the parts outside the CDR3, the full variable domain is GAGVSQSPSNKVTEKGKDVELRCDPISGHTALYWYRQSLGQGLEFLIYFQGNSAPDKSGLPSDRFSAERTGGSVSTLTIQRTQQEDSAVYLCASSLGSVNTEAFFGQGTRLTVV.

A few counts support this clone. The V call is TRBV30, the J call TRBJ1-6, with D unclear. Germline lookup yields CDR1 GTSNPN and CDR2 SVGIG (reference sequence). Trimming pared 4 bases from V and 10 bases from J, leaving 17 bases between. The CDR3 totals 14 residues. The CDR3 DNA reads as TGTGCCTGGAACCCAACCGGACTGCTCTCACCCCTCCACTTT. Its translation is CAWNPTGLLSPLHF. Drawing the rest from reference TRBV30 and TRBJ1-6, the complete variable domain is SQTIHQWPATLVQPVGSPLSLECTVEGTSNPNLYWYRQAAGRGLQLLFYSVGIGQISSEVPQNLSASRPQDRQFILSSKKLLLSDSGFYLCAWNPTGLLSPLHFGNGTRLTVT.

The chain recombines TRBV7-9 with TRBJ2-5; D gene uncertain. The ends were cut back, 2 bases at V and 2 bases at J, with 6 bases in the middle. This CDR3 has 13 residues. Germline CDR1 SEHNR, CDR2 FQNEAQ (reference sequence). The CDR3 region has the DNA TGTGCCAGCAGCTTAACGACGCAAGAGACCCAGTACTTC. Amino acid sequence: CASSLTTQETQYF.

The chain employs TRBV5-4 and TRBJ1-4; D gene ambiguous. V was pared by 6 bases and J by 2 bases, with 11 bases between. This CDR3 has 14 residues. Germline V CDR1 and CDR2: SGHNT, YYREEE (reference sequence). The CDR3 DNA reads TGTGCCAGCACCTTCTGGGGTACTAATGAAAAACTGTTTTTT. Translation: CASTFWGTNEKLFF.

The V and J genes are TRBV7-9 and TRBJ2-4, with a possible D match to TRBD2 (7 bases). The CDR3 spans 15 residues. CDR1 SEHNR and CDR2 FQNEAQ come from the germline V gene (reference sequence). V lost 5 bases and J 10 bases, leaving 21 bases between the germline ends. This CDR3 is CASSPRGDTGGIQYF. In DNA, the CDR3 is TGTGCCAGCAGCCCCCGGGGGGACACCGGAGGGATTCAGTACTTC.

The CDR3, as DNA: TGCGCCAGCAGCTCCCTAGGCAGGGAGGCCTACGAGCAGTACTTC. It codes for CASSSLGREAYEQYF. The rearrangement links TRBV5-1 to TRBJ2-7; D is possibly TRBD2 (6 bases). The CDR3 runs 15 residues. V was shortened by 3 bases and J by 2 bases, with 15 bases between the two germline ends. Germline CDR1 SGHRS, CDR2 YFSETQ.